This entry features one T cell receptor (beta chain) sequence. Its specificity is not known. V shed 4 bases, J shed 1 base, and the junction held 4 bases outside the gene matches. CDR1 SGHDT and CDR2 YYEEEE come from the germline V gene. The CDR3 loop spans 15 amino acids. The data are from a study of CD8 T cells in ankylosing spondylitis. Study conclusions and caveats: Clones linked to disease were reported to show significant enrichment in matched ankylosing spondylitis synovial fluid. Characteristic of ankylosing spondylitis blood, it appeared, was a TCR beta motif comprising about eight highly homologous variants. Disease-linked clones were CD8+ and relatively rare in peripheral blood. Past research had described some motif variants in reactive arthritis synovial fluid and blood.

Libraries of TCR beta came from quantitative 5'-RACE with molecular barcodes. TCRdb itself ran the 5' RACE reads through MiXCR, one entry per CDR3 protein. Found here are hundreds of thousands of distinct CDR3 sequences, 25% to 30% of them singletons; the top ten hold roughly 1%. This chain links TRBV5-6 with TRBJ1-4, with 7 bases lining up with TRBD1. Sample: blood, either unsorted or a sorted T cell fraction (not recorded which). This clonotype was obtained from a male donor with ankylosing spondylitis. CDR3 sequence reads: CASSRQGETNEKLFF. CDR3 coding DNA: TGTGCCAGCAGCAGACAGGGTGAAACTAATGAAAAACTGTTTTTT.